These 27 T cell receptor beta chains share one sample of origin, sequenced in a study of T cell repertoires in cytomegalovirus infection. TCRdb reanalysed the reads using MiXCR and keeps one entry per CDR3 protein. This table holds hundreds of thousands of distinct CDR3 sequences, about 24% found once. The sequenced sample was CD8+ T cells from PBMCs. The receptors stem from a human donor in good health (CMV status not recorded). Some clones in this sample may be carry-over from other donors' samples.

This clonotype occurred many times. The V call is TRBV7-3, the J call TRBJ2-1, with D perhaps matching TRBD2 (7 bases). Germline V gives CDR1 SGHTA, CDR2 FQGTGA. The ends were cut back, 0 bases at V and 6 bases at J, with 15 bases in the middle. The CDR3 consists of 16 residues. CDR3 coding DNA: TGTGCCAGCAGCTTAACGCCTGGGGGGGCCGCCAATGAGCAGTTCTTC. This encodes CASSLTPGGAANEQFF.

The J gene is TRBJ2-4, the V gene TRBV6-2 or TRBV6-3; 7 nucleotides line up with TRBD1. J was trimmed by 0 bases and V by 5 bases; bases with no gene match: 13. Germline CDR1 is MNHEY and CDR2 is SVGEGT. The CDR3 runs to 18 residues. The CDR3 here is CASSDERTGSLAKNIQYF. The CDR3 nucleotides read TGTGCCAGCAGTGACGAAAGGACAGGATCTCTAGCCAAAAACATTCAGTACTTC.

This clonotype was recorded at least ten times. The chain is built from TRBV7-2 and TRBJ2-7, with 7 bases lining up with TRBD2. The V and J ends lost 5 bases and 2 bases, in that order; junction bases with no gene match: 9. The germline V gene has CDR1 SGHTA and CDR2 FQGNSA. CDR3 length: 15 amino acids. CDR3 nucleotides: TGTGCCAGCAGCCAGAGGCGGGGGACCGCCTACGAGCAGTACGTC. Its translation: CASSQRRGTAYEQYV.

The genes are TRBV6-6 and TRBJ1-5; weak D call: TRBD1 (5 bases). Trimming removed 2 bases at V and 6 bases at J, with 11 bases between. CDR1 and CDR2 (germline): MNHNY, SVGAGI (reference sequence). The CDR3 contains 14 residues. The CDR3 DNA sequence: TGTGCCAGCAGTTACGAGGAGGGGCTTCAGCCCCAGCATTTT. It codes for CASSYEEGLQPQHF.

This clonotype came up many times. CDR3 region: CASSPWGGEDTQYF. The CDR3 nucleotides are TGTGCCAGCAGCCCCTGGGGAGGGGAGGATACGCAGTATTTT. This chain joins TRBV7-2 and TRBJ2-3; 7 nucleotides line up with TRBD2. Germline V gene lookup returns CDR1 SGHTA and CDR2 FQGNSA. J lost 6 bases, V lost 5 bases, and 8 bases had no gene match. There are 14 residues in the CDR3. The variable domain in full, with the rest retrieved from reference TRBV7-2 and TRBJ2-3, is GAGVSQSPSNKVTEKGKDVELRCDPISGHTALYWYRQSLGQGLEFLIYFQGNSAPDKSGLPSDRFSAERTGGSVSTLTIQRTQQEDSAVYLCASSPWGGEDTQYFGPGTRLTVL.

The chain recombines TRBV15 with TRBJ2-1; D is perhaps TRBD2 (5 bases). The CDR3 sequence is 16 residues long. The germline V gene encodes CDR1 LNHNV and CDR2 YYDKDF (reference sequence). The V and J ends lost 0 bases and 3 bases respectively, with 12 bases between them. The CDR3: CATSREALGIYNEQFF. DNA for the CDR3: TGTGCCACCAGCAGAGAGGCCCTCGGGATCTACAATGAGCAGTTCTTC.

Concerning this clonotype itself: Given a much more abundant clone one base away, this may be a read error. The chain recombines TRBV27 with TRBJ2-2, with D unclear. The CDR3 consists of 12 residues. CDR1 is MNHEY and CDR2 is SMNVEV in the germline V gene (reference sequence). Trimming stripped 3 bases from V and 4 bases from J, with 3 bases between. The CDR3 loop is CASSFFTGELFF. Here the CDR3 DNA reads TGTGCCAGCAGTTTTTTCACCGGGGAGCTGTTTTTT.

This clonotype was seen only a few times. This sequence joins TRBV3-1 and TRBJ2-5, with TRBD2 identical over 9 bases. Germline CDR1 reads LGHDT; CDR2 reads YNNKEL (reference sequence). J lost 1 base, V lost 6 bases, and 6 bases had no gene match. The CDR3 runs to 15 residues. CDR3: CASRRDSGSQETQYF. The CDR3 DNA follows: TGTGCCAGCAGAAGGGATAGCGGGAGCCAAGAGACCCAGTACTTC.

J is TRBJ1-1 and V is TRBV5-1; 7 bases fit TRBD1. J was trimmed by 8 bases and V by 3 bases; bases with no gene match: 13. Germline CDR1 SGHRS, CDR2 YFSETQ. The CDR3 loop spans 15 amino acids. CDR3 in DNA: TGCGCCAGCAGCTATGGTAGGGACAGAGGAAGAGAAGCTTTCTTT. Translating gives CASSYGRDRGREAFF.

This clonotype was observed a handful of times. This sequence joins TRBV14 and TRBJ1-1; a possible D gene is TRBD1 (5 bases). This CDR3 has 16 amino acids. The germline gives CDR1 SGHDN, CDR2 FVKESK. V lost 0 bases to trimming and J lost 0 bases, with 11 bases between them. The CDR3 region has the DNA TGTGCCAGCAGCCAAGATCCGGGCAGGGTGAACACTGAAGCTTTCTTT. Its translation is CASSQDPGRVNTEAFF.

This clonotype was seen a few times. The chain combines TRBV4-3 with TRBJ2-2, with 9 bases matching TRBD1. V was pared by 3 bases and J by 4 bases, with 3 bases of the junction left unmatched. The germline V gene has CDR1 LGHNA and CDR2 YSLEER. The CDR3 extends over 15 amino acids. CDR3 coding DNA: TGCGCCAGCAGCCACGCGACAGGGGGCACCGGGGAGCTGTTTTTT. Its translation: CASSHATGGTGELFF.

This clonotype was detected a few times. The chain is built from TRBV7-9 and TRBJ2-1, with 8 bases that match TRBD2. With V trimmed by 5 bases and J by 1 base, 4 bases remained unmatched. The CDR3 is made up of 15 amino acids. CDR1 and CDR2 from the germline V gene are SEHNR and FQNEAQ (reference sequence). The CDR3 is CASSHSGNSYNEQFF. The CDR3 nucleotides read TGTGCCAGCAGCCATAGCGGGAATTCCTACAATGAGCAGTTCTTC. Drawing the rest from reference TRBV7-9 and TRBJ2-1, the complete variable domain is DTGVSQNPRHKITKRGQNVTFRCDPISEHNRLYWYRQTLGQGPEFLTYFQNEAQLEKSRLLSDRFSAERPKGSFSTLEIQRTEQGDSAMYLCASSHSGNSYNEQFFGPGTRLTVL.

The chain employs TRBV7-9 and TRBJ2-7; either TRBD1 or TRBD2 may fit D (6 bases each). Germline CDR1 is SEHNR and CDR2 is FQNEAQ (reference sequence). This CDR3 is built from 17 residues. V was clipped by 7 bases and J by 0 bases, with 22 bases between them. The DNA for the CDR3 is TGTGCCAGCAATTCCCCCGGAGGGGGGATTTCCTCCTACGAGCAGTACTTC. Residues: CASNSPGGGISSYEQYF.

The chain employs TRBV20-1 and TRBJ2-3; D is possibly TRBD2 (6 bases). CDR1 DFQATT and CDR2 SNEGSKA come from the germline V gene (reference sequence). V was trimmed by 6 bases and J by 2 bases, leaving 18 bases between them. The CDR3 sequence is 15 residues long. The CDR3 region has the DNA TGCAGTGCCACACGCCCTAGCGACTCCACAGATACGCAGTATTTT. Its protein is CSATRPSDSTDTQYF.

CDR3 in DNA: TGTGCCAGCAGCGTAGACGACAGATCCTACAATGAGCAGTTCTTC. It is translated as CASSVDDRSYNEQFF. The gene calls are TRBV9 and TRBJ2-1; possible D gene TRBD1, 5 bases. CDR3 length equals 15 residues. Germline V gives CDR1 SGDLS, CDR2 YYNGEE. V was shortened by 0 bases and J by 1 base, with 8 bases between the two germline ends.

In the case of this clonotype: A single base separates this from a much larger clone, so it may be a read error. V and J are TRBV28 and TRBJ1-5; TRBD1 might be the D (5 bases). From germline, CDR1 is MDHEN and CDR2 SYDVKM. This CDR3 is 14 amino acids long. V dropped 3 bases and J dropped 5 bases, with 11 bases sitting between them. The CDR3 region is CASSFRQGDQPQHF. CDR3 in DNA: TGTGCCAGCAGTTTTCGGCAGGGCGATCAGCCCCAGCATTTT.

This clonotype has more than one count but fewer than ten. This chain joins TRBV12-3 or TRBV12-4 and TRBJ1-3; D remains unclear. This CDR3 has 13 amino acids. Trimming took 5 bases from V and 5 from J, leaving 10 bases between them. Written as DNA, the CDR3 is TGTGCCAGCAGTAAAAACGGGCGAAACACCATATATTTT. It codes for CASSKNGRNTIYF.

This clonotype was counted between two and nine times. The chain carries TRBV5-6 and TRBJ2-7, with 7 bases matching TRBD1. Germline assignment: CDR1 SGHDT and CDR2 YYEEEE. V was pared by 4 bases and J by 0 bases, with 7 bases of the junction left unmatched. The length of the CDR3 is 15 residues. The CDR3 is CASSPGQLFSYEQYV. Written as DNA, the CDR3 is TGTGCCAGCAGCCCGGGACAGCTATTCTCCTACGAGCAGTACGTC.

This sequence joins TRBV28 and TRBJ2-2, with 15 bases fitting TRBD2. V was pared by 6 bases and J by 8 bases, with 7 bases of the junction left unmatched. The V gene's germline CDR1 is MDHEN and CDR2 SYDVKM. The CDR3 totals 16 residues. CDR3: CASSRPGLAGGGELFF. CDR3 nucleotide sequence: TGTGCCAGCAGCCGCCCCGGACTAGCGGGGGGGGGGGAGCTGTTTTTT.

This clonotype was recorded at least ten times. The rearrangement links TRBV28 to TRBJ2-2, with D perhaps TRBD1 or TRBD2 (5 bases each). Between the trimmed V and J ends, which lost 3 bases and 7 bases, there was a span of 9 bases. The CDR3 consists of 13 residues. CDR1 and CDR2 (germline): MDHEN, SYDVKM. Written as DNA, the CDR3 is TGTGCCAGCAGTTTTGGGGGAAGCGGGGAGCTGTTTTTT. Protein sequence: CASSFGGSGELFF.

This sequence joins TRBV29-1 and TRBJ2-1; possible D gene TRBD1, 5 bases. CDR3 length: 11 residues. Germline loops: CDR1 SQVTM, CDR2 ANQGSEA. V lost 3 bases, J lost 9 bases, and 9 bases lay in between. The CDR3 DNA reads as TGCAGCGTTGAGGAAGGGGCTGAGCAGTTCTTC. Protein product: CSVEEGAEQFF.

The chain combines TRBV25-1 with TRBJ2-3; 9 nucleotides line up with TRBD2. Germline V lookup: CDR1 MGHDK, CDR2 SYGVNS. V was pared by 1 base and J by 4 bases, with 3 bases of the junction left unmatched. There are 15 residues in the CDR3. Here the CDR3 reads CASSESAGGPDTQYF. CDR3 in DNA: TGTGCCAGCAGTGAATCTGCGGGGGGGCCAGATACGCAGTATTTT.

This clonotype came up many times. The rearrangement uses TRBV5-6 and TRBJ1-1; TRBD1 matches at 8 bases. Losses at the gene ends were 4 bases for V and 4 bases for J; bases not matched to a gene: 6. Germline CDR1 SGHDT, CDR2 YYEEEE. The CDR3 is 14 residues long. The CDR3: CASSPDRGGTEAFF. The CDR3 DNA follows: TGTGCCAGCAGCCCCGACAGGGGTGGCACTGAAGCTTTCTTT.

This chain links TRBV10-3 with TRBJ2-2; D remains ambiguous. Germline lookup yields CDR1 ENHRY and CDR2 SYGVKD. The germline V and J ends were trimmed by 6 bases and 8 bases, with 7 bases remaining between them. This CDR3 comprises 11 residues. The CDR3 region has the DNA TGTGCCATCAGCGTTTGGGGGGAGCTGTTTTTT. Its translation: CAISVWGELFF.

This clonotype was found a few times. The chain combines TRBV14 with TRBJ2-1, with D perhaps TRBD1 (6 bases). Germline V gene lookup returns CDR1 SGHDN and CDR2 FVKESK. This CDR3 has 15 residues. Trimming pared 7 bases from V and 0 bases from J, leaving 13 bases between. This chain's CDR3 is CASTVRDNSYNEQFF. DNA for the CDR3: TGTGCCAGCACCGTGAGGGACAACTCCTACAATGAGCAGTTCTTC.

V and J are TRBV10-3 and TRBJ2-1, with 9 bases aligning to TRBD2. V lost 6 bases, J lost 7 bases, and 4 bases stayed unmatched. Germline V gene data show CDR1 as ENHRY and CDR2 as SYGVKD. The CDR3 is made up of 13 amino acids. The CDR3 region is CAIRAGGGNEQFF. The CDR3 DNA reads TGTGCCATCAGGGCGGGGGGGGGTAATGAGCAGTTCTTC.

For this clonotype: The conserved phenylalanine or tryptophan is not found at the CDR3 terminus, so this likely reflects a read error. This chain joins TRBV28 and TRBJ1-5; D might be TRBD1 (6 bases). CDR1 is MDHEN, CDR2 SYDVKM, per germline. Trimming shortened V by 4 bases and J by 5 bases, and 15 bases separated the two germline ends. The CDR3 loop spans 15 amino acids. CDR3 DNA sequence: TGTGCCAGCAGTTCCTCCGGGGGGCGATATCAGCCCCAGCATTCT. This codes for CASSSSGGRYQPQHS.